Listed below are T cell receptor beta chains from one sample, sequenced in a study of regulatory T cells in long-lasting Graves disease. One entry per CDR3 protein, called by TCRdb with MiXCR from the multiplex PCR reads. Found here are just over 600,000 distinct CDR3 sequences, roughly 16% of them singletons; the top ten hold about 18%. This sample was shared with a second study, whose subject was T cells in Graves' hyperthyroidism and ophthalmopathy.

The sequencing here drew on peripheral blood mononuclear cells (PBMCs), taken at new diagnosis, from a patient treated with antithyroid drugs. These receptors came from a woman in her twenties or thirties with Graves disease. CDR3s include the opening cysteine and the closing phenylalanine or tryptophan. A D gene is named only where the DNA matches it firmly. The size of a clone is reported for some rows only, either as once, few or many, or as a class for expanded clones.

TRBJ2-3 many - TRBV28 TGTGCCAACAGTTTGCCTTCCAGCACAGATACGCAGTATTTT CANSLPSSTDTQYF
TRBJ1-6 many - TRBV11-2 TGTGCCAGCAGCTTAATTGATGATTCACCCCTCCACTTT CASSLIDDSPLHF
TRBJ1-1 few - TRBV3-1 TGTGCCAGCAGCCACCAATCCGGGAGCCGAGCTTTCTTT CASSHQSGSRAFF
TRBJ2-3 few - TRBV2 - CASSTSDTQYF
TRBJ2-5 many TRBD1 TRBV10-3 TGTGCCATCAGGGCCGGACAGGGTAGTTCCCCGCGGATCACTCATCAAGAGACCCAGTACTTC CAIRAGQGSSPRITHQETQYF
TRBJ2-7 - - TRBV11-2 TGTGCCAGCAGCCCAGGATCCGGGACACTTAACGAGCAGTACTTC CASSPGSGTLNEQYF
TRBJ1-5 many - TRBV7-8 TGTGCCAGCAGCTTAGGAGCGGTTAGCAATCAGCCCCAGCATTTT CASSLGAVSNQPQHF
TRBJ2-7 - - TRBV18 TGTGCCAGCTCACCGCTCCAGGGAGACTACGAGCAGTACTTC CASSPLQGDYEQYF
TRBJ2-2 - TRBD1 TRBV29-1 TGCAGCATGAAAACAGGGGGCGGCACCGGGGAGCTGTTTTTT CSMKTGGGTGELFF
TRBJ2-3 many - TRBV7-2 TGTGCCAGCAGCTTAGTCGGGATAGGCACAGATACGCAGTATTTT CASSLVGIGTDTQYF
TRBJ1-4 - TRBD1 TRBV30 TGTGCCTGGAGTGTAGGGGACAGGCCGGCCTCGGAGGAAAAACTGTTTTTT CAWSVGDRPASEEKLFF
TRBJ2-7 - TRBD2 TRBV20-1 TGCAGTGCCGATGGAACTCCGGCGGGAGGGCCGTTGTCCTACGAGCAGTACTTC CSADGTPAGGPLSYEQYF
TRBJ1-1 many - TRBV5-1 TGCGCCAGCAGCTTGGGAGGTAGTATGAACACTGAAGCTTTCTTT CASSLGGSMNTEAFF
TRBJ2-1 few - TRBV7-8 TGTGCCAGCAGCCCCAAGACTAGTTCAAATGAGCAGTTCTTC CASSPKTSSNEQFF
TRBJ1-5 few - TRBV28 TGTGCCAGCAGTTTACTTTTGGCAAACAATCAGCCCCAGCATTTT CASSLLLANNQPQHF
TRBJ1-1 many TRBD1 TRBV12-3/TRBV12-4 TGTGCCAGCAGTTGGGACAGGGAGACTGAAGCTTTCTTT CASSWDRETEAFF
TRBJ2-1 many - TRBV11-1 TGTGCCAGCAGCTTAGGGACTATCTACAATGAGCAGTTCTTC CASSLGTIYNEQFF
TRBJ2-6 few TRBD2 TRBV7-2 TGTGCCAGCAGCAAACGACTGGGACTAGCGGGATTCTCTGGGGCCAACGTCCTGACTTTC CASSKRLGLAGFSGANVLTF
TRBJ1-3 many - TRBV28 TGTGCCAGCAGTTTAGGGCCCCATACGGACACCATATATTTT CASSLGPHTDTIYF
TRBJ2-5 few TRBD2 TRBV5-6 TGTGCCAGCAGCTTGGACGGGAGGGGAGAGACCCAGTACTTC CASSLDGRGETQYF
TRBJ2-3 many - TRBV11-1 TGTGCCAGCAGTTTGTTTGGGTCAGGGCCCGATACGCAGTATTTT CASSLFGSGPDTQYF
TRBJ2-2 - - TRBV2 TGTGCCAGCAGCGACCTAGGACAGGCGGGAGCCGGGGAGCTGTTTTTT CASSDLGQAGAGELFF
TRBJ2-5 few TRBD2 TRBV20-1 TGCAGTGGGGGGGGACTACAAGAGACCCAGTACTTC CSGGGLQETQYF
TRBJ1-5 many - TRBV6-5 TGTGCCAGCAGTTACGTGGCAGAACTTCAGCCCCAGCATTTT CASSYVAELQPQHF
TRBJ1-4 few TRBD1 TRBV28 TGTGCCAGCAGTTCGGGACAGGGGGGTTATTCGGAAAAACTGTTTTTT CASSSGQGGYSEKLFF
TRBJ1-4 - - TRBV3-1 TGTGCCAGCAGCCGAGCACATGGCGTCCAACAGGAAAAACTGTTTTTT CASSRAHGVQQEKLFF